A selection of T cell receptor beta chains follows, all from one sample in a study of cytomegalovirus exposure and HLA in healthy donors. TCRdb keeps only in-frame clones here, not all; method: immunoSEQ multiplex PCR. The repertoire table contains about 79,000 clones. Sequences were obtained from PBMCs. The receptors here all came from a man aged 25 to 40 in good health and CMV-seronegative. CDR3s include the opening cysteine and the closing phenylalanine or tryptophan. The order of the fields is D gene, V gene, J gene, CDR3 DNA, CDR3 protein. The D gene is left open where the match is weak.

-,TRBV9,TRBJ2-7,TGTGCCAGCAGCGTAGCACCTAGCCTTACCTACGAGCAGTACTTC,CASSVAPSLTYEQYF
-,TRBV5-1,TRBJ2-5,TGCGCCAGCAAAAGGACAACCTACCAAGAGACCCAGTACTTC,CASKRTTYQETQYF
-,TRBV5-4,TRBJ2-7,TGTGCCAGCAGCTTGGAGACTGGGTACGAGCAGTACTTC,CASSLETGYEQYF
TRBD1,TRBV2,TRBJ1-1,TGTGCCAGCAGTGAACAGGGGGCACGAACTGAAGCTTTCTTT,CASSEQGARTEAFF
TRBD1,TRBV10-3,TRBJ1-1,TGTGCCATCAGTGACTACGAAGGGACAGGTGGAGCTTTCTTT,CAISDYEGTGGAFF
TRBD1,TRBV11-1,TRBJ2-7,TGTGCCAGCAGCCCGCGGACAGGGGGCTACGAGCAGTACTTC,CASSPRTGGYEQYF
-,TRBV9,TRBJ1-2,TGTGCCAGCAGCCCACGCCGGGACAAAATCTATGGCTACACCTTC,CASSPRRDKIYGYTF
TRBD1,TRBV5-1,TRBJ1-2,TGCGCCAGCAGCTTGGGGACAGGGGGGGTAAACTATGGCTACACCTTC,CASSLGTGGVNYGYTF
-,TRBV18,TRBJ2-5,TGTGCCAGCTCACCTTCCGCGGGGGAGACCCAGTACTTC,CASSPSAGETQYF
-,TRBV18,TRBJ1-5,TGTGCCAGCTCACCAATTCCGGGGATGAGCAATCAGCCCCAGCATTTT,CASSPIPGMSNQPQHF
TRBD2,TRBV29-1,TRBJ2-3,TGCAGCGTTGAGGGACTAGCGCCCTCCACAGATACGCAGTATTTT,CSVEGLAPSTDTQYF